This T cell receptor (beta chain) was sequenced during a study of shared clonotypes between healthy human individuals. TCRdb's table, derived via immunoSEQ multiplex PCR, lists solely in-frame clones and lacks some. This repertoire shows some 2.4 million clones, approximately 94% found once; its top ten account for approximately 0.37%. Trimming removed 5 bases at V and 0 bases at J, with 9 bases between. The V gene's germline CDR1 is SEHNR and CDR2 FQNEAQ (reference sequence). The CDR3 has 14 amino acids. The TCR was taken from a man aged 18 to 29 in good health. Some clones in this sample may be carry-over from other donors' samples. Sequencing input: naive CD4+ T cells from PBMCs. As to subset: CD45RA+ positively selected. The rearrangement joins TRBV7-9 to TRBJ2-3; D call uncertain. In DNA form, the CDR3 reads TGTGCCAGCAGCCAACAGCCTAGCACAGATACGCAGTATTTT. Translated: CASSQQPSTDTQYF.